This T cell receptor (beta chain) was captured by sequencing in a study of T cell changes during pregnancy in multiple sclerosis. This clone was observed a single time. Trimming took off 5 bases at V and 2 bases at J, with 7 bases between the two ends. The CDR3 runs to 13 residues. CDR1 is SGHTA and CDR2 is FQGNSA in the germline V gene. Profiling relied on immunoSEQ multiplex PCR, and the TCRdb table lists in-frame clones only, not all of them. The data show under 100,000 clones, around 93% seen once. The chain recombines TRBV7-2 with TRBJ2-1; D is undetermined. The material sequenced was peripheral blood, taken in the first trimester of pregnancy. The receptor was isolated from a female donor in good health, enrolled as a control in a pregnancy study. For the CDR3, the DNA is TGTGCCAGCAGCATCCGGGCCTACAATGAGCAGTTCTTC. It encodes CASSIRAYNEQFF.